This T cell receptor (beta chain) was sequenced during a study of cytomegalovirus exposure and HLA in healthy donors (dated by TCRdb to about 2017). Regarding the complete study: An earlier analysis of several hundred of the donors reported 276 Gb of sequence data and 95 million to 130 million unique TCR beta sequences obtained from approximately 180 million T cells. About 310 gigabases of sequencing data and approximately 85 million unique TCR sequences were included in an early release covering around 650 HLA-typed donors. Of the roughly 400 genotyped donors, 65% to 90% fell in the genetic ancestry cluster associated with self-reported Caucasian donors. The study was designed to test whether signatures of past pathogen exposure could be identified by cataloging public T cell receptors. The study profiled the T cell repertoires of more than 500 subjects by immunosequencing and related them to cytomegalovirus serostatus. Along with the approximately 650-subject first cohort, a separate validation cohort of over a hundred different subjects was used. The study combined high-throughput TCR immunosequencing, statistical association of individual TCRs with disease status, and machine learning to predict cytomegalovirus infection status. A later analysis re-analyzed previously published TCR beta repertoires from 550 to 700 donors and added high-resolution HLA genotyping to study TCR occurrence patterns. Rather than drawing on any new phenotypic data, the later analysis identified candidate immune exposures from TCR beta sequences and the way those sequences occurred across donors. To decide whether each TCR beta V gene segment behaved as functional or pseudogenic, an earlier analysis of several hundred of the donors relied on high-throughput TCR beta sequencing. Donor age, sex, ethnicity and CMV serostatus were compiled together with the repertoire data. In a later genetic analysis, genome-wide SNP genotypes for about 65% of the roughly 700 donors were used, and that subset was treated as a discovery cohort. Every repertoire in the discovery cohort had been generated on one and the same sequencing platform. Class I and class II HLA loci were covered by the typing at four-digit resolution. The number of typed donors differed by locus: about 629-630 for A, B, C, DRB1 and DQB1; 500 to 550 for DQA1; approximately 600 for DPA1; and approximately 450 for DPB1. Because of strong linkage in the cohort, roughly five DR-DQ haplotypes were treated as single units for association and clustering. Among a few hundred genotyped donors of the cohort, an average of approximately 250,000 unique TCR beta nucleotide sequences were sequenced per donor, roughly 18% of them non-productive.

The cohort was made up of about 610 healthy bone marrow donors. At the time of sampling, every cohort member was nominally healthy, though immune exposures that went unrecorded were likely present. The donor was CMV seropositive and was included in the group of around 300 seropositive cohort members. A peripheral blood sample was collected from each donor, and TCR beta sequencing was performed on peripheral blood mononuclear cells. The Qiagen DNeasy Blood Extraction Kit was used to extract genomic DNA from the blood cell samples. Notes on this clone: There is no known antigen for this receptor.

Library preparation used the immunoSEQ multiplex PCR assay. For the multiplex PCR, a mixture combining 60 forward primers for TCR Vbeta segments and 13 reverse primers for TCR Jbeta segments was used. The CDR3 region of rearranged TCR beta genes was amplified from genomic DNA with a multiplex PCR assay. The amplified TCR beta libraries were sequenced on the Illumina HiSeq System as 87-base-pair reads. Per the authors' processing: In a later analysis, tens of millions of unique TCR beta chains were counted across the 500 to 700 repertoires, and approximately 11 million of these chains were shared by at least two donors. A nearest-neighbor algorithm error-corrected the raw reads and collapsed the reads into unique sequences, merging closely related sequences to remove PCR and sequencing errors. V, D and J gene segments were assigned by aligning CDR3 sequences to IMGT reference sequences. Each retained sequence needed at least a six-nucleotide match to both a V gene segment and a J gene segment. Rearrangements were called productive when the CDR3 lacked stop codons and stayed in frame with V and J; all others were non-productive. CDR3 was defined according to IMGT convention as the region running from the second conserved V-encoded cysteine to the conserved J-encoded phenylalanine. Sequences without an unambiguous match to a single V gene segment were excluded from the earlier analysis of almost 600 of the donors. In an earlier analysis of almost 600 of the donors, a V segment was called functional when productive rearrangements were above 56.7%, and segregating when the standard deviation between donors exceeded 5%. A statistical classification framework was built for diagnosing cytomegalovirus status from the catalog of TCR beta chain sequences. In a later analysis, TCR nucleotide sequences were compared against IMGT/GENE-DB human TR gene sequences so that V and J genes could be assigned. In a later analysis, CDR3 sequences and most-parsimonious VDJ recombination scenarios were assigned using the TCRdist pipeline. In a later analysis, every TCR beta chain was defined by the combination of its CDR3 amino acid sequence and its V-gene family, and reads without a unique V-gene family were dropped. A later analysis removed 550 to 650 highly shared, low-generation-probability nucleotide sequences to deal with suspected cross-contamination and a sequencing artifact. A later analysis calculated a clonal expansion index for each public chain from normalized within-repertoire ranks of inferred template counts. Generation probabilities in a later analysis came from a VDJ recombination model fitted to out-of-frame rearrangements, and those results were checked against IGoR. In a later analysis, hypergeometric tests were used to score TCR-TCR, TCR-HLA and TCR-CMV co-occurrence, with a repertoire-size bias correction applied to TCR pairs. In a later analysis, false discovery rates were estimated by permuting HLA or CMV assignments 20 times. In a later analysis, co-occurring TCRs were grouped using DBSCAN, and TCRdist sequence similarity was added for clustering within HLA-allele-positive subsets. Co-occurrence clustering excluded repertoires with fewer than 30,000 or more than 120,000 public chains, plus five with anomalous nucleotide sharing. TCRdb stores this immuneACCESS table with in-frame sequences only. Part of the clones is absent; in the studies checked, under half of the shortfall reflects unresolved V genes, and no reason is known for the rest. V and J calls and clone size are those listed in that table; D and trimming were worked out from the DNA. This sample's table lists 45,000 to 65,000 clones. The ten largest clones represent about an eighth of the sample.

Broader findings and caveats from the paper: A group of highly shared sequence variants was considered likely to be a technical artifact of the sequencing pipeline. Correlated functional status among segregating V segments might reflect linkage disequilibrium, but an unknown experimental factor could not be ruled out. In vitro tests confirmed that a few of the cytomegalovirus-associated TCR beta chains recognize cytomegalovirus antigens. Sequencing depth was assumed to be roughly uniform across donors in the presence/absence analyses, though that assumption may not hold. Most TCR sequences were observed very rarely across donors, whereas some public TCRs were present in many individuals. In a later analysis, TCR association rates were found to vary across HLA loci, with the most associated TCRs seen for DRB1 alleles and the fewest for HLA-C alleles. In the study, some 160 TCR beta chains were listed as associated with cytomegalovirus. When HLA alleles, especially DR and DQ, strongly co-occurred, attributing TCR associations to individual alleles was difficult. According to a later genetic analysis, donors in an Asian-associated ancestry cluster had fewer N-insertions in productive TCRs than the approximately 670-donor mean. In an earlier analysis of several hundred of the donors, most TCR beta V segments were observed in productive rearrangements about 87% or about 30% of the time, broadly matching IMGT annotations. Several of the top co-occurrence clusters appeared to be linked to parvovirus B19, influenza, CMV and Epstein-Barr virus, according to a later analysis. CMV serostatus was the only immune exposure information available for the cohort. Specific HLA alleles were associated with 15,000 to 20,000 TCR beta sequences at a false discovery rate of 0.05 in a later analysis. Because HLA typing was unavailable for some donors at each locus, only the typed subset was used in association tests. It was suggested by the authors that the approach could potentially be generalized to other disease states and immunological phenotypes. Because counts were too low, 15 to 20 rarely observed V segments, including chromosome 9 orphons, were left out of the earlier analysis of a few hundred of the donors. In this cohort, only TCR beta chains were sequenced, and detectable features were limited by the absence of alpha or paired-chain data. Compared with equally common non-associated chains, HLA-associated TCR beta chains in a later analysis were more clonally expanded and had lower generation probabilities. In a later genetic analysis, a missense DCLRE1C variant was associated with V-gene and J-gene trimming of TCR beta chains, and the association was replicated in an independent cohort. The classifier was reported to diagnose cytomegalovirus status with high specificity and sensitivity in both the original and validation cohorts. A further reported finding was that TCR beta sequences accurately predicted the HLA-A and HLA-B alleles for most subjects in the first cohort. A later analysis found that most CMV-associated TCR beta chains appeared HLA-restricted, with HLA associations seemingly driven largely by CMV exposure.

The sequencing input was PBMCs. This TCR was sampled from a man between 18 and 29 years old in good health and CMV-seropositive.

The DNA sequence is as follows: TGCGCCAGCCAACCTCAACAGAGTCGACACACTGAAGCTTTCTTT. Its coded protein is CASQPQQSRHTEAFF. Recombination joined TRBV10-2 with TRBJ1-1; the D gene is unclear. Looking up the germline V gene yields CDR1 WSHSY and CDR2 SAAADI. The CDR3 sequence holds 15 residues, the cysteine and phenylalanine included. Only the CDR3 DNA stays, 45 bases, in frame from base 1. V and J are truncated by 8 bases and 3 bases respectively, leaving an intervening sequence of 19 bases.